This T cell receptor (beta chain) was obtained from a study of cytotoxic CD8 clonotypes in ibrutinib-treated CLL. About the study: Patients attained some 25 partial and 2 complete responses; at median 68 months, 14 remained remitted while about twelve progressed. When averaged across all of the samples, the counts came to 255,043 productive templates and about 95,000 productive rearrangements.

Details on this clone: Antigen unknown.

Whole-study findings and limits: Clonality at baseline surpassed age-matched healthy donors and tracked circulating CD8+ T-cell counts. Public clonotypes were seen rarely and were contracted or stable on treatment.

The germline V and J ends were trimmed by 3 bases and 8 bases, with 14 bases remaining between them. Germline assignment: CDR1 SGHDT and CDR2 YYEEEE. The CDR3 runs to 14 residues. Some clones are missing from TCRdb's copy, which holds only in-frame ones; the method was immunoSEQ multiplex PCR. The sample has about 68,000 clones; under 70% are singletons. The TCR originated in a human donor with chronic lymphocytic leukemia. The genes are TRBV5-6 and TRBJ2-2, with D possibly being TRBD1 or TRBD2 (5 bases each). This specimen consisted of PBMCs, obtained after 12 months of ibrutinib treatment. The CDR3 is CASSSGTIGGELFF. CDR3 bases: TGTGCCAGCAGCTCCGGGACCATAGGGGGGGAGCTGTTTTTT.